This paragraph reports one T cell receptor (beta chain). The sample is drawn from a study of Ad26.COV2.S vaccination and SARS-CoV-2 variants. The treatment was: roughly 18 received Ad26.COV2.S at low or high dose, single or two shots; 5 received placebo; per-sample allocation not given. Sampling was performed 63 days after the first vaccine or placebo injection. Cohort 1b enrolled adults aged 18-55 years in Boston. Sequenced by immunoSEQ multiplex PCR; TCRdb stores in-frame clones only, minus some. The table shows around 450,000 clones, with 89% occurring only once. This receptor was obtained from a person aged 18 to 59 who received the Ad26.COV2.S COVID-19 vaccine or a placebo. The sequences come from peripheral blood, collected in a trial of Ad26.COV2.S vaccine versus placebo.

The CDR3 is CASSPGGLMNTEAFF. CDR3 bases: TGTGCCAGCAGCCCAGGGGGCCTCATGAACACTGAAGCTTTCTTT. J is TRBJ1-1 and V is TRBV7-6, with 8 bases matching TRBD1. Looked up from germline, CDR1 is SGHVS and CDR2 is FNYEAQ. The CDR3 has 15 amino acids. Trimming at V came to 5 bases and at J to 0 bases, leaving 5 bases not matched to a gene.